Described below is a single T cell receptor (beta chain) sequence and its context. As yet, its antigen is unknown. The sample comes from a study of response to subunit inactivated influenza vaccine. In TCRdb, the RT-PCR reads were re-called with MiXCR into one record per CDR3 protein. The sample shows around 190,000 distinct CDR3 sequences, around 8.8% of them seen only once. CDR3 length: 14 amino acids. The ends lost 5 bases at V and 5 bases at J; junction bases unmatched: 7. Germline CDR1 SGHTA, CDR2 FQGNSA. Overall study findings and caveats: The authors proposed limited new T cell recruitment per seasonal influenza vaccination.

The chain employs TRBV7-2 and TRBJ2-5; 8 bases map to TRBD2. The starting material was non-naive T cells sorted from PBMCs, obtained on the day of vaccination. This receptor was taken from a man aged 50-59 years who received an inactivated influenza vaccine. CDR3 coding DNA: TGTGCCAGCAGCCGCGGGGGCGGGGGGGAGACCCAGTACTTC. Translation: CASSRGGGGETQYF.